Below, 11 T cell receptor beta chains from the same sample are listed, as sequenced in a study of CD8+CD57+ T cells in acquired aplastic anemia. Genomic DNA, serving as template, underwent TCR beta VDJ and CDR3 profiling. A single record per CDR3 protein comes from TCRdb applying MiXCR to the reads. The table has hundreds of thousands of distinct CDR3 sequences, about two thirds seen once. The sample consisted of sorted CD4+, CD8+, or CD8+CD57+ T cells (not recorded which) from PBMCs. The receptor source for this set is a human donor in good health, serving as a control.

To note about this clonotype: An end of the junction does not agree with germline; a read error may underlie this. The chain is built from TRBV7-2 and TRBJ1-1; no clear D. The CDR3 consists of 14 residues. CDR1 and CDR2 (germline): SGHTA, FQGNSA. The CDR3 reads CASSLGVGNTGAFF. Here the CDR3 DNA reads TGTGCCAGCAGCTTAGGCGTCGGGAACACTGGAGCTTTCTTT.

A note on this clonotype: The CDR3 carries no conserved terminal phenylalanine or tryptophan, so it likely arises from a read error. The rearrangement uses TRBV30 and TRBJ2-2, with unresolved D. The CDR3 consists of 15 residues. From germline, CDR1 is GTSNPN and CDR2 SVGIG (reference sequence). The ends were cut back, 6 bases at V and 1 base at J, with 15 bases in the middle. The CDR3 nucleotides read TGTGCCTGCCCCGAACGGACGGTGAACACCGGGGAGCTGTTTTCT. It encodes CACPERTVNTGELFS.

This clonotype was observed many times. The chain links TRBV20-1 to TRBJ2-5; no firm D call. This CDR3 region has 11 residues. Germline V CDR1 and CDR2: DFQATT, SNEGSKA (reference sequence). The germline V and J ends were trimmed by 6 bases and 1 base, with 6 bases remaining between them. The CDR3 sequence is CSAQAQETQYF. CDR3 DNA sequence: TGCAGTGCCCAGGCCCAAGAGACCCAGTACTTC.

The chain links TRBV12-3 or TRBV12-4 to TRBJ1-2; no clear D gene. This CDR3 has 11 amino acids. The V end lost 2 bases, the J end lost 8 bases, and 6 bases lay between the germline ends. The chain's CDR3 is CASSLKRGYTF. Here the CDR3 DNA reads TGTGCCAGCAGTTTAAAACGGGGCTACACCTTC.

With respect to this clonotype: Since the CDR3 does not end with the conserved phenylalanine or tryptophan, this likely comes from a read error. The DNA is omitted, as the CDR3 cannot be located on it reliably, and the CDR3 follows TCRdb's listing. This chain uses TRBV10-1 with TRBJ1-1. The CDR3 is made up of 14 amino acids, end residues included. Germline-derived CDR1 and CDR2 are WNHNN and SYGVQD (reference sequence). CDR3 protein: CASIVEVGNSGPFL.

To note about this clonotype: The junction does not match germline at one end; this may be a read error. The rearrangement links TRBV2 to TRBJ1-4; D is uncertain. The CDR3 has 15 amino acids. Germline-derived CDR1 and CDR2 are SNHLY and FYNNEI. The CDR3 region is CASSSHREAGYKLYF. The CDR3 nucleotides read TGTGCCAGCAGCTCCCACAGAGAGGCGGGCTACAAACTGTATTTT.

The rearrangement links TRBV7-6 to TRBJ1-6; D is unresolved. CDR3 length: 15 amino acids. The germline V gene encodes CDR1 SGHVS and CDR2 FNYEAQ. Trimming left V 2 bases short and J 19 bases short, with 24 bases between. The chain's CDR3 is CASSLTETEFTPLHF. Here the CDR3 DNA reads TGTGCCAGCAGCTTAACCGAGACGGAATTCACACCTCTACACTTT.

On this clonotype: This may stem from a read error, because a much larger clone lies one nucleotide away. The J gene is TRBJ1-1, the V gene TRBV7-4; D might be TRBD1 (6 bases). This CDR3 is built from 15 residues. Germline assignment: CDR1 SGHVT and CDR2 SQSDAQ. In DNA, the CDR3 is TGCGCCAGCAGGGGATCTGGGGGCGAGAGCACTGACGCTTTCTTT. Residues: CASRGSGGESTDAFF.

This clonotype was detected ten times or more. The chain recombines TRBV29-1 with TRBJ2-7, with D possibly being TRBD1 (6 bases). The CDR3 extends over 12 amino acids. The V end lost 7 bases, the J end lost 5 bases, and 15 bases lay between the germline ends. CDR1 is SQVTM and CDR2 is ANQGSEA in the germline V gene. CDR3 region: CSGGQGIDEQYF. In DNA, the CDR3 is TGCAGCGGCGGCCAGGGGATCGACGAGCAGTACTTC.

In nucleotides, the CDR3 is TGTGCCACCAGTGATTTTGGGGGGGGTCAGTTCTTC. Translating it yields CATSDFGGGQFF. This chain links TRBV7-8 with TRBJ2-1, with 7 bases lining up with TRBD2. The V gene's germline CDR1 is SGHVS and CDR2 FQNEAQ. Trimming removed 10 bases from V and 13 bases from J; junction bases left unmatched: 13. This CDR3 has 12 amino acids.

The chain uses TRBV20-1 and TRBJ1-5; unclear D gene. The CDR3 spans 12 residues. Germline V gives CDR1 DFQATT, CDR2 SNEGSKA (reference sequence). CDR3 DNA sequence: TGCAGCGTTGTCTGGGGAACTAAGCCCCAGCATTTT. Translation gives CSVVWGTKPQHF.